This passage covers 24 T cell receptor beta chains from one sample sequenced in a study of cytomegalovirus exposure and HLA in healthy donors. PCR was performed using 60 Vbeta and 13 Jbeta primers. The data were produced by immunoSEQ multiplex PCR, yet TCRdb's version contains in-frame clones alone and is incomplete. Found here are around 150,000 clones, roughly three quarters of them singletons; the top ten hold almost 4%. The sequencing sample was made of PBMCs. The origin of the receptors is a man younger than 35 in good health and CMV-seronegative.

The chain couples TRBV19 to TRBJ1-2; 8 bases are shared with TRBD1. Germline V gene data show CDR1 as LNHDA and CDR2 as SQIVND (reference sequence). The CDR3 is made up of 15 amino acids. Trimming took 3 bases from V and 2 from J; bases not matched to a gene: 5. CDR3 sequence: CASSIRTGSNYGYTF. The CDR3 bases are TGTGCCAGTAGTATCCGGACAGGGTCCAACTATGGCTACACCTTC.

The chain couples TRBV19 to TRBJ2-2, with 9 bases aligning to TRBD2. V was pared by 4 bases and J by 6 bases, with 3 bases of the junction left unmatched. CDR1 and CDR2 (germline): LNHDA, SQIVND (reference sequence). This CDR3 is 14 amino acids long. The CDR3 region is CASSTLAGAGELFF. DNA of the CDR3: TGTGCCAGTAGTACCTTAGCGGGAGCCGGGGAGCTGTTTTTT.

The CDR3 sequence: CASSLNVLGPYNEQFF. In nucleotides, the CDR3 is TGTGCCAGCAGTTTGAACGTATTGGGGCCCTACAATGAGCAGTTCTTC. The chain has TRBV6-5 and TRBJ2-1; D may be TRBD1 (5 bases). Germline CDR1 is MNHEY and CDR2 is SVGAGI. This CDR3 has 16 amino acids. V dropped 4 bases and J dropped 2 bases, with 15 bases sitting between them.

The rearrangement uses TRBV5-1 and TRBJ2-2; 10 bases are shared with TRBD2. V shed 0 bases and J 6 bases; nucleotides not matched to a gene: 2. Looked up from germline, CDR1 is SGHRS and CDR2 is YFSETQ. The CDR3 covers 15 residues. The CDR3 loop reads CASSLGLAGAGELFF. The CDR3 DNA follows: TGCGCCAGCAGCTTGGGGCTAGCGGGAGCCGGGGAGCTGTTTTTT. The full variable domain, completed using reference TRBV5-1 and TRBJ2-2, is KAGVTQTPRYLIKTRGQQVTLSCSPISGHRSVSWYQQTPGQGLQFLFEYFSETQRNKGNFPGRFSGRQFSNSRSEMNVSTLELGDSALYLCASSLGLAGAGELFFGEGSRLTVL.

The genes are TRBV29-1 and TRBJ1-2; D remains ambiguous. CDR1 is SQVTM and CDR2 is ANQGSEA in the germline V gene. V was clipped by 6 bases and J by 1 base, with 15 bases between them. The CDR3 is made up of 14 amino acids. The chain's CDR3 is CSVGSEVLNYGYTF. In DNA, the CDR3 is TGCAGCGTGGGTTCCGAGGTGCTTAACTATGGCTACACCTTC.

The chain joins TRBV7-9 to TRBJ1-5, with a weak D call TRBD1 (5 bases). CDR3 size: 13 residues. The V gene lost 3 bases and the J gene lost 6 bases, with 9 bases spanning the gap. Germline CDR1 SEHNR, CDR2 FQNEAQ (reference sequence). CDR3 loop: CASSLEGSQPQHF. CDR3 DNA: TGTGCCAGCAGCTTGGAGGGGAGTCAGCCCCAGCATTTT.

This sequence joins TRBV7-9 and TRBJ2-1; 8 bases agree with TRBD2. The germline V gene encodes CDR1 SEHNR and CDR2 FQNEAQ (reference sequence). V shed 1 base, J shed 8 bases, and the junction held 7 bases outside the gene matches. There are 15 residues in the CDR3. In DNA, the CDR3 is TGTGCCAGCAGCTTAGATTGGACTAGCATTGATGAGCAGTTCTTC. It translates to CASSLDWTSIDEQFF. Variable domain in full (rest from reference TRBV7-9 and TRBJ2-1): DTGVSQNPRHKITKRGQNVTFRCDPISEHNRLYWYRQTLGQGPEFLTYFQNEAQLEKSRLLSDRFSAERPKGSFSTLEIQRTEQGDSAMYLCASSLDWTSIDEQFFGPGTRLTVL.

To note about this clone: The identical CDR3 is also encoded by other nucleotide sequences in the sample. The chain carries TRBV2 and TRBJ2-2; a weak D match, TRBD2 (5 bases). This CDR3 contains 17 residues. Germline lookup yields CDR1 SNHLY and CDR2 FYNNEI. V lost 2 bases to trimming and J lost 3 bases, with 16 bases between them. The CDR3 coding sequence is TGTGCCAGCAGTGAACGACTGGCGGGCACGCACACCGGGGAGCTGTTTTTT. It yields the protein CASSERLAGTHTGELFF.

This clone was seen a single time. This chain connects TRBV11-2 to TRBJ1-3, with 7 bases lining up with TRBD1. CDR3 length: 18 amino acids. Germline V gene data show CDR1 as SGHAT and CDR2 as FQNNGV. V gave up 2 bases and J gave up 2 bases; unmatched junction bases: 12. The chain's CDR3 is CASSLSGRGSFPGNTIYF. The CDR3 DNA sequence: TGTGCCAGCAGCTTATCGGGCAGGGGGAGTTTTCCTGGAAACACCATATATTTT.

The chain couples TRBV25-1 to TRBJ2-3; 8 bases are shared with TRBD2. This CDR3 is built from 14 residues. CDR1 is MGHDK, CDR2 SYGVNS, per germline. Unmatched junction bases numbered 4, after V lost 8 bases and J lost 0 bases. The CDR3 coding sequence is TGTGCCAGCGGAGCGGGGGCTAGCACAGATACGCAGTATTTT. It encodes CASGAGASTDTQYF.

J is TRBJ2-5 and V is TRBV2; D gene uncertain. With the DNA end fitting TRBJ2-7 better, the J assignment may be wrong. Germline CDR1 is SNHLY and CDR2 is FYNNEI. The CDR3 length is 11 residues. This chain's CDR3 is CASRDLSEQYF. CDR3 in DNA: TGTGCCAGCAGAGACCTCAGCGAGCAGTACTTC.

This rearrangement joins TRBV7-6 to TRBJ2-7; 13 positions agree with TRBD2. This CDR3 comprises 18 residues. Germline CDR1 reads SGHVS; CDR2 reads FNYEAQ. V shed 1 base and J 1 base; nucleotides not matched to a gene: 7. For the CDR3, the DNA is TGTGCCAGCAGCTTAGGACTAGCGGGGGGCCAGTCGTCCTACGAGCAGTACTTC. This sequence encodes CASSLGLAGGQSSYEQYF.

This chain uses TRBV7-9 with TRBJ1-2; the match to TRBD1 covers 7 bases. Losses at the gene ends were 3 bases for V and 8 bases for J; bases not matched to a gene: 9. CDR1 is SEHNR and CDR2 is FQNEAQ in the germline V gene (reference sequence). The CDR3 spans 14 residues. The CDR3 loop reads CASSFHRGDTGYTF. DNA for the CDR3: TGTGCCAGCAGCTTTCACAGGGGCGACACCGGCTACACCTTC.

This chain links TRBV6-4 with TRBJ2-7; 9 bases line up with TRBD1. This CDR3 spans 15 amino acids. CDR1 and CDR2 from the germline V gene are MRHNA and SNTAGT. V shed 6 bases and J 5 bases; nucleotides not matched to a gene: 11. CDR3 in DNA: TGTGCCAGCAGGTACCGGGACAGGGCGGTTAACGAGCAGTACTTC. Translation: CASRYRDRAVNEQYF.

J is TRBJ2-7 and V is TRBV13; weak D call: TRBD2 (5 bases). V lost 4 bases, J lost 3 bases, and 10 bases lay in between. The CDR3 extends over 13 amino acids. Germline V gives CDR1 PRHDT, CDR2 FYEKMQ (reference sequence). CDR3 loop: CASSYGGLYEQYF. The CDR3 nucleotides read TGTGCCAGCAGCTACGGCGGACTCTACGAGCAGTACTTC.

The chain couples TRBV6-1 to TRBJ1-4; possible D gene TRBD1, 6 bases. Germline V gives CDR1 MNHNS, CDR2 SASEGT. V dropped 6 bases and J dropped 0 bases, with 11 bases sitting between them. CDR3 length: 15 residues. The CDR3 sequence is CASSETGATNEKLFF. CDR3 in DNA: TGTGCCAGCAGCGAGACAGGAGCAACTAATGAAAAACTGTTTTTT.

This rearrangement joins TRBV6-6 to TRBJ1-1; 7 bases are shared with TRBD1. The CDR3 is 14 residues long. Germline CDR1 reads MNHNY; CDR2 reads SVGAGI (reference sequence). Unmatched junction bases numbered 6, after V lost 6 bases and J lost 2 bases. The CDR3 sequence: CASRTTGRNTEAFF. Written as DNA, the CDR3 is TGTGCCAGCAGGACGACAGGGCGTAACACTGAAGCTTTCTTT.

This rearrangement joins TRBV29-1 to TRBJ2-7, with D maybe TRBD1 (9 bases). CDR3 length equals 13 residues. With 7 bases removed from V and 5 bases from J, the gap between germline ends came to 18 bases. Germline V gene lookup returns CDR1 SQVTM and CDR2 ANQGSEA. CDR3 coding DNA: TGCAGCGGTGGGACAGGGACTAGGAACGAGCAGTACTTC. Its translation is CSGGTGTRNEQYF.

The rearrangement links TRBV19 to TRBJ2-1, with D maybe TRBD2 (6 bases). The ends were cut back, 0 bases at V and 9 bases at J, with 12 bases in the middle. This CDR3 is 14 amino acids long. The germline gives CDR1 LNHDA, CDR2 SQIVND (reference sequence). The CDR3 spells CASSIEVRETEQFF. CDR3 in DNA: TGTGCCAGTAGTATAGAGGTACGGGAGACTGAGCAGTTCTTC.

This clone has more than one count but fewer than ten. The chain joins TRBV7-8 to TRBJ2-3, with TRBD1 matching over 10 bases. In germline, CDR1 is SGHVS, CDR2 FQNEAQ. The junction had 9 bases not matched to a gene; V was cut back by 5 bases and J by 1 base. CDR3 length: 17 amino acids. The chain's CDR3 is CASSKQTGGYGTDTQYF. CDR3 in DNA: TGTGCCAGCAGCAAACAGACAGGGGGCTACGGCACAGATACGCAGTATTTT.

The chain carries TRBV19 and TRBJ1-1; no reliable D call. Germline lookup yields CDR1 LNHDA and CDR2 SQIVND (reference sequence). The CDR3 runs 14 residues. V was shortened by 1 base and J by 2 bases, with 8 bases between the two germline ends. CDR3 nucleotide sequence: TGTGCCAGTAGTATAGGACACTTAAACACTGAAGCTTTCTTT. It is translated as CASSIGHLNTEAFF.

The chain couples TRBV7-9 to TRBJ2-1; 8 bases line up with TRBD2. Germline V gene lookup returns CDR1 SEHNR and CDR2 FQNEAQ (reference sequence). CDR3 length: 16 residues. Trimming at V came to 2 bases and at J to 6 bases, leaving 9 bases not matched to a gene. In nucleotides, the CDR3 is TGTGCCAGCAGCTTACCGGTAGCGGGGAGTACCAATGAGCAGTTCTTC. Translation: CASSLPVAGSTNEQFF.

The chain carries TRBV7-9 and TRBJ2-5, with 9 bases matching TRBD2. V lost 8 bases and J lost 7; bases outside the gene matches: 8. The length of the CDR3 is 13 residues. Germline loops: CDR1 SEHNR, CDR2 FQNEAQ (reference sequence). CDR3 loop: CASQTSGEGTQYF. In nucleotides, the CDR3 is TGTGCCAGCCAGACTAGCGGTGAAGGGACCCAGTACTTC.

The chain employs TRBV6-5 and TRBJ2-5, with D perhaps TRBD2 (6 bases). V lost 0 bases, J lost 5 bases, and 10 bases lay in between. This CDR3 comprises 14 residues. From germline, CDR1 is MNHEY and CDR2 SVGAGI. The CDR3 nucleotides read TGTGCCAGCAGTTACTCGGGACTGGGGGAGACCCAGTACTTC. Its translation is CASSYSGLGETQYF.